The next 10 T cell receptor beta chains were all read from a single sample in a study of cytomegalovirus exposure and HLA in healthy donors. PCR involved 60 Vbeta and 13 Jbeta primers. TCRdb's table, derived via immunoSEQ multiplex PCR, lists solely in-frame clones and lacks some. The table has roughly 97,000 clones, around 72% seen once. Material for sequencing was PBMCs. The receptors were gathered from a man aged 40-49 years in good health and CMV-seronegative.

This chain connects TRBV5-1 to TRBJ1-1; D call uncertain. Germline loops: CDR1 SGHRS, CDR2 YFSETQ. V was pared by 4 bases and J by 5 bases, with 18 bases between. There are 15 residues in the CDR3. This CDR3 reads CASSRRTGVGTEAFF. The CDR3 DNA is TGCGCCAGCAGCCGTCGTACGGGAGTAGGGACTGAAGCTTTCTTT.

The V and J genes are TRBV28 and TRBJ2-1; 10 bases match TRBD1. Germline V gene data show CDR1 as MDHEN and CDR2 as SYDVKM. The CDR3 runs 15 residues. Trimming cost V 2 bases and J 2 bases; bases outside gene matches: 0. In DNA, the CDR3 is TGTGCCAGCAGTTTAGGGACAGGGGCCTACAATGAGCAGTTCTTC. It yields the protein CASSLGTGAYNEQFF.

The V gene is TRBV7-9, the J gene TRBJ2-7, with 10 bases identical to TRBD1. V lost 5 bases and J lost 5; bases outside the gene matches: 6. The V gene's germline CDR1 is SEHNR and CDR2 FQNEAQ (reference sequence). The CDR3 length is 14 residues. The CDR3 loop is CASSKTGGGHEQYF. The CDR3 coding sequence is TGTGCCAGCAGCAAGACAGGGGGCGGACACGAGCAGTACTTC.

The J gene is TRBJ1-6, the V gene TRBV5-6; D not certain. The V end lost 7 bases, the J end lost 5 bases, and 10 bases lay between the germline ends. Looked up from germline, CDR1 is SGHDT and CDR2 is YYEEEE. This CDR3 contains 13 residues. The CDR3: CASFGENNSPLHF. CDR3 DNA: TGTGCCAGCTTCGGAGAGAATAATTCACCCCTCCACTTT.

Worth noting for this clone: Sequence at one end of the junction differs from germline and may be a read error. The J gene is TRBJ2-7, the V gene TRBV7-2, with D hard to call. This CDR3 spans 13 amino acids. Germline V gene sequence: CDR1 SGHTA, CDR2 FQGNSA. The CDR3 is CASCFGQAYEQYF. Here the CDR3 DNA reads TGTGCCAGCTGCTTCGGCCAGGCCTACGAGCAGTACTTC.

This sequence joins TRBV4-3 and TRBJ2-7; D is possibly TRBD1 (5 bases). Germline loops: CDR1 LGHNA, CDR2 YSLEER. V was cut by 0 bases and J by 2 bases, with 8 bases left in between. The CDR3 sequence is 14 residues long. The chain's CDR3 is CASSQDPRAYEQYF. In DNA, the CDR3 is TGCGCCAGCAGCCAAGATCCCAGGGCCTACGAGCAGTACTTC.

The V and J genes are TRBV20-1 and TRBJ1-5; 7 bases align to TRBD1. The trim removed 6 bases at V and 7 bases at J, leaving 3 bases unmatched. The germline CDR1 and CDR2 sequences are DFQATT and SNEGSKA (reference sequence). There are 11 residues in the CDR3. The CDR3 DNA is TGCAGTGCCGGACAGGCCCAGCCCCAGCATTTT. This codes for CSAGQAQPQHF.

The chain employs TRBV5-6 and TRBJ2-3, with TRBD2 matching over 7 bases. This CDR3 is built from 15 residues. Unmatched junction bases numbered 4, after V lost 1 base and J lost 2 bases. Germline loops: CDR1 SGHDT, CDR2 YYEEEE. In DNA form, the CDR3 reads TGTGCCAGCAGCTTGAGGCGGGGGAACACAGATACGCAGTATTTT. Amino acid sequence: CASSLRRGNTDTQYF.

The CDR3, as DNA: TGCGCCAGCAGCTTGGCCTTGCGGGGGGGCCCCTACGAGCAGTACTTC. Protein sequence: CASSLALRGGPYEQYF. The genes are TRBV5-1 and TRBJ2-7; 9 bases fit TRBD2. Germline CDR1 SGHRS, CDR2 YFSETQ. This CDR3 region has 16 residues. Unmatched junction bases numbered 6, after V lost 0 bases and J lost 2 bases.

The rearrangement joins TRBV30 to TRBJ1-6; a weak D match, TRBD1 (6 bases). The V gene's germline CDR1 is GTSNPN and CDR2 SVGIG (reference sequence). The CDR3 totals 14 residues. V was clipped by 3 bases and J by 7 bases, with 13 bases between them. CDR3 bases: TGTGCCTGGAGCCCAGGGGTGGAGAATTCACCCCTCCACTTT. Protein: CAWSPGVENSPLHF. The complete variable domain, with remaining parts taken from reference TRBV30 and TRBJ1-6, reads SQTIHQWPATLVQPVGSPLSLECTVEGTSNPNLYWYRQAAGRGLQLLFYSVGIGQISSEVPQNLSASRPQDRQFILSSKKLLLSDSGFYLCAWSPGVENSPLHFGNGTRLTVT.